The T cell receptor (beta chain) under discussion was sequenced for a study of shared clonotypes between healthy human individuals (dated by TCRdb to between 2020 and 2021). Regarding the research as a whole: The cohort included a few men and a couple of women between 18 and 49 years of age. For each donor, CD4 naive and CD4 memory were each run on three plates, CD8 naive on two plates, and CD8 memory on one plate. To estimate repertoire size and how much clonotypes are shared between individuals, the study performed deep sequencing of blood TCR repertoires from a handful of healthy adults. To increase sequencing depth and limit assay-specific biases, different laboratories used diverse techniques to prepare libraries and sequence TCR repertoires. Per donor, leukapheresis produced somewhere between about 0.8 and 9 billion PBMCs. Study-level results and caveats: Sampling was limited to blood, and TCR repertoires in tissue likely differ from TCR repertoires in blood. Clonotypes shared by all four sorted-subset donors showed higher generation probabilities than non-shared clonotypes. Pairwise subsampling indicated that sequencing depth was expected to affect the degree of clonotype sharing among donors. Sharing across a few donors was observed for approximately 5% of naive CD4, over 3% of naive CD8, roughly 2.3% of memory CD4, and around 0.4% of memory CD8 clonotypes. Naive subsets generally had larger estimated clonotype richness than memory subsets. The genetic and exposure-history diversity represented was limited by the small number of donors. Even with the large sequencing depth, rarefaction of the sorted-subset datasets indicated that sequencing was incomplete.

Using the deep immunoSEQ assay, TCR CDR3 regions were amplified from genomic DNA by multiplex PCR. For each cell subset, the extracted genomic DNA was distributed evenly across all wells of several immunoSEQ 96-well plates, and each plate served as one replicate. For sorted subsets, 150 to 200 ng genomic DNA, equal to 30,000 to 35,000 T cell genomes, was loaded into each replicate PCR. Purified libraries were measured with a Qubit 3.0 fluorometer, size-checked on a Bioanalyzer 2100, and measured again with the KAPA Library Quantification kit. Every immunoSEQ 96-well plate was sequenced on a separate single-read 150-cycle Illumina NextSeq 550 flow cell. The authors processed their data as follows. Because the immunoSEQ output held only junctional sequences and lacked quality scores, the filtering could not match the filtering applied to full-length reads. To assign V/J genes and CDR3, sequences were annotated against IMGT germline references using PyIR, a Python wrapper for IgBLAST v1.9. Any read was removed if the V/J assignment was weak (E-value above 1e-6), the CDR3 was missing, or the read contained stop codons, out-of-frame junctions, or ambiguous translated residues. V3J clonotypes were defined by identical inferred V gene, J gene, and CDR3 amino acid sequence. Percentage overlap between repertoires was computed as shared unique clonotypes divided by the size of the smaller repertoire. RTK rarefaction, the Chao1 estimator, and Recon v2.1 estimates of unobserved clonotypes were used to assess repertoire richness. Generation probabilities were computed with OLGA for all TCRbeta clonotypes obtained by the gDNA method from several donors. The immuneACCESS repertoire file appears here via TCRdb, limited to in-frame rearrangements. These files lack a portion of the clones; in checked studies, under half of the deficit traces to unresolved V genes, and the cause of the others is not known. The V and J calls and clone size come from that table; D and trimming were worked out from the DNA. The sample table holds roughly 2.1 million clones, of which 85% to 95% were seen once. Over 1.5% of the sample belongs to the ten largest clones.

Remarks on this clone: Its binding antigen is unknown. Base qualities are missing; no much larger clone stands one base away.

Sequences MNHEY (CDR1) and SMNVEV (CDR2) are obtained from the germline V gene (reference sequence). Spanning cysteine to phenylalanine, the CDR3 consists of 14 amino acids. Only the CDR3 part of the read is kept: 42 bases, read in frame from the first base. V was cut back by 6 bases and J by 2 bases, leaving a gap of 14 bases between them. CD8 naive samples were CD45RO-negative cells positively selected for CCR7, giving a CD45RA+CCR7+ population that excluded TemRA cells. Healthy HIV-negative adults with no recently reported acute infections or vaccinations were included as donors. Every donor was a Caucasian adult residing in Nashville, Tennessee, USA. Blood was collected by leukapheresis, and PBMCs were isolated by Ficoll-Histopaque density gradient centrifugation and then cryopreserved in liquid nitrogen vapor phase. Analytical flow cytometry was used to check the purity and quantity of each magnetically sorted T cell population. Each sorted fraction had its genomic DNA isolated and then quantified by UV absorbance on a Nanodrop 2000c.

This TCR derives from a man aged 18 to 30 in good health. Some clones in this sample may be carry-over from other donors' samples. The rearranged chain carries TRBV27 and TRBJ2-7; TRBD2 is perhaps the D gene, given 6 matching bases. Sequencing input: naive CD8+ T cells from PBMCs. This sample's cell subset or site label indicates: CD45RA+CCR7+. In nucleotides, the sequence is TGTGCCAGCAGAGATCGGGACTCAACCTACGAGCAGTACTTC. It is translated as CASRDRDSTYEQYF.